A single sample is the source of the 30 T cell receptor beta chains below, sequenced in a study of blood T cell repertoires in COVID-19. The assay was immunoSEQ multiplex PCR, and TCRdb's table has in-frame clones only and misses some. The table records some 420,000 clones, 85% to 90% of them present only once. The sample comprised PBMCs or T cells enriched from blood (not recorded which). Receptors were obtained from a young man who had recovered from COVID-19.

For the CDR3, the DNA is TGTGCCAGCAGCTTGGGGACAGGGGTTTATGAAAAACTGTTTTTT. Amino acid sequence: CASSLGTGVYEKLFF. The V call is TRBV5-4, the J call TRBJ1-4; 9 bases map to TRBD1. The CDR3 runs to 15 residues. V gave up 0 bases and J gave up 6 bases; unmatched junction bases: 3. In germline, CDR1 is SGHNT, CDR2 YYREEE (reference sequence).

The chain has TRBV10-3 and TRBJ1-2; the match to TRBD1 covers 8 bases. Looked up from germline, CDR1 is ENHRY and CDR2 is SYGVKD. The CDR3 runs 15 residues. After removal of 6 bases from V and 3 bases from J, the junction contained 9 bases not matched to a gene. CDR3 sequence: CAIRPGTGQDYGYTF. The DNA of the CDR3 is TGTGCCATCAGGCCTGGGACAGGACAAGACTATGGCTACACCTTC.

This chain links TRBV12-3 or TRBV12-4 with TRBJ2-1; D is undetermined. The CDR3 length is 13 residues. V was trimmed by 3 bases and J by 5 bases, leaving 8 bases between them. The CDR3 loop reads CASSFAVNNEQFF. CDR3 in DNA: TGTGCCAGCAGTTTTGCGGTAAACAATGAGCAGTTCTTC.

The chain couples TRBV14 to TRBJ2-1; perhaps TRBD1 as D (6 bases). This CDR3 is 15 amino acids long. Germline V gene lookup returns CDR1 SGHDN and CDR2 FVKESK. Trimming removed 2 bases from V and 6 bases from J, with 14 bases in between. This CDR3 reads CASSQRQAGTNEQFF. The CDR3 DNA reads TGTGCCAGCAGCCAACGACAGGCCGGGACCAATGAGCAGTTCTTC.

This clone was seen a handful of times. This sequence joins TRBV28 and TRBJ2-1, with TRBD1 matching 7 bases. Germline V gene data show CDR1 as MDHEN and CDR2 as SYDVKM. This CDR3 contains 14 residues. V trimming: 6 bases; J trimming: 11 bases; junction bases outside the gene matches: 13. CDR3 coding DNA: TGTGCCAGCAGCATAAGGGGGCCTACACCAAAGCAGTTCTTC. Translation gives CASSIRGPTPKQFF.

The chain links TRBV18 to TRBJ1-4; maybe TRBD1 (6 bases). This CDR3 region has 15 residues. Trimming cost V 4 bases and J 4 bases, with 13 bases left between them. Germline V lookup: CDR1 KGHSH, CDR2 LQKENI. This chain's CDR3 is CASSRQGLGNEKLFF. The CDR3 nucleotides read TGTGCCAGCTCACGCCAGGGGTTAGGTAATGAAAAACTGTTTTTT.

CDR3 DNA sequence: TGCGCCAGCAGCCCGACAGGGGTGCGGGAGACCCAGTACTTC. The encoded protein is CASSPTGVRETQYF. V and J are TRBV4-1 and TRBJ2-5; TRBD1 agrees at 8 bases. The junction had 6 bases not matched to a gene; V was cut back by 4 bases and J by 5 bases. The CDR3 is 14 residues long. CDR1 is MGHRA, CDR2 YSYEKL, per germline.

The rearrangement links TRBV15 to TRBJ2-1; unclear D gene. Germline V gene lookup returns CDR1 LNHNV and CDR2 YYDKDF (reference sequence). The CDR3 contains 13 residues. V was shortened by 0 bases and J by 10 bases, with 10 bases between the two germline ends. In nucleotides, the CDR3 is TGTGCCACCAGCAGAGATGCCCCTACCGAGCAGTTCTTC. Protein: CATSRDAPTEQFF.

The V gene is TRBV19, the J gene TRBJ1-5, with 9 bases fitting TRBD1. Trimming cost V 6 bases and J 9 bases; bases outside gene matches: 12. Per germline, CDR1 LNHDA and CDR2 SQIVND (reference sequence). The CDR3 extends over 15 amino acids. The CDR3 bases are TGTGCCAGTAGCTCAACAGGGGGCGGACAGGGGCCCCAGCATTTT. The encoded protein is CASSSTGGGQGPQHF. Variable domain in full (rest from reference TRBV19 and TRBJ1-5): DGGITQSPKYLFRKEGQNVTLSCEQNLNHDAMYWYRQDPGQGLRLIYYSQIVNDFQKGDIAEGYSVSREKKESFPLTVTSAQKNPTAFYLCASSSTGGGQGPQHFGDGTRLSIL.

This clone was found once. This chain connects TRBV28 to TRBJ1-3, with 8 nucleotides matching TRBD1. The germline CDR1 and CDR2 sequences are MDHEN and SYDVKM. CDR3 length equals 15 residues. V lost 7 bases to trimming and J lost 1 base; unmatched junction nucleotides: 6. The CDR3 is CASIGQGASGNTIYF. The CDR3 bases are TGTGCCAGCATCGGGCAGGGGGCTTCTGGAAACACCATATATTTT.

The chain links TRBV27 to TRBJ2-7; possibly TRBD2 for D (6 bases). Germline CDR1 is MNHEY and CDR2 is SMNVEV (reference sequence). Trimming removed 6 bases at V and 0 bases at J, with 15 bases between. The CDR3 consists of 15 residues. The CDR3 protein is CASSRRLVPSYEQYF. Here the CDR3 DNA reads TGTGCCAGCAGCCGAAGACTAGTCCCCTCCTACGAGCAGTACTTC.

The genes are TRBV9 and TRBJ2-3, with D perhaps TRBD2 (6 bases). Trimming took off 1 base at V and 2 bases at J, with 11 bases between the two ends. The CDR3 contains 15 residues. Germline lookup yields CDR1 SGDLS and CDR2 YYNGEE. CDR3 amino acids: CASSVWDFITDTQYF. In DNA form, the CDR3 reads TGTGCCAGCAGCGTATGGGACTTCATCACAGATACGCAGTATTTT.

DNA of the CDR3: TGCGCCAGCAGCCAAGATTCGGGGAGGGCCTACAATGAGCAGTTCTTC. This codes for CASSQDSGRAYNEQFF. The V gene is TRBV4-1, the J gene TRBJ2-1, with 7 positions matching TRBD2. Germline-derived CDR1 and CDR2 are MGHRA and YSYEKL. The CDR3 contains 16 residues. V was clipped by 0 bases and J by 2 bases; unmatched bases: 4.

The rearrangement uses TRBV14 and TRBJ2-7; TRBD1 agrees at 7 bases. From germline, CDR1 is SGHDN and CDR2 FVKESK. The CDR3 totals 13 residues. V shed 4 bases, J shed 3 bases, and the junction held 3 bases outside the gene matches. In nucleotides, the CDR3 is TGTGCCAGCAGCCCGACAGGGTACTACGAGCAGTACTTC. Protein: CASSPTGYYEQYF.

The chain links TRBV7-3 to TRBJ2-1; 16 bases fit TRBD2. This CDR3 is built from 15 residues. CDR1 and CDR2 (germline): SGHTA, FQGTGA. J gave up 7 bases and V 5 bases, and 2 bases lay outside the gene matches. CDR3 protein: CASSGGLAGGNEQFF. The CDR3, as DNA: TGTGCCAGCAGCGGGGGACTAGCGGGAGGGAATGAGCAGTTCTTC. The complete variable domain, with remaining parts taken from reference TRBV7-3 and TRBJ2-1, reads GAGVSQTPSNKVTEKGKYVELRCDPISGHTALYWYRQSLGQGPEFLIYFQGTGAADDSGLPNDRFFAVRPEGSVSTLKIQRTERGDSAVYLCASSGGLAGGNEQFFGPGTRLTVL.

The J gene is TRBJ2-7, the V gene TRBV6-5; 10 nucleotides line up with TRBD1. With 4 bases clipped from V and 4 bases from J, the junction kept 4 bases outside the gene matches. Germline V gene data show CDR1 as MNHEY and CDR2 as SVGAGI. The CDR3 contains 14 residues. The chain's CDR3 is CASSFDRGLYEQYF. The CDR3 coding sequence is TGTGCCAGCAGTTTCGACAGGGGGCTTTACGAGCAGTACTTC.

The chain is built from TRBV7-2 and TRBJ2-7, with D perhaps TRBD2 (5 bases). There are 14 residues in the CDR3. Germline loops: CDR1 SGHTA, CDR2 FQGNSA. The V end was cut by 3 bases, the J end by 2 bases, with 11 bases between. The CDR3 nucleotides read TGTGCCAGCAGCTTCTCCCTAGCCCCCTACGAGCAGTACTTC. Its translation: CASSFSLAPYEQYF.

CDR3 DNA sequence: TGTGCCACCAGCAGAGTTACCGGGAGGGGCTACGAGCAGTACTTC. Translation gives CATSRVTGRGYEQYF. The J gene is TRBJ2-7, the V gene TRBV15; TRBD2 agrees at 8 bases. The germline CDR1 and CDR2 sequences are LNHNV and YYDKDF (reference sequence). The CDR3 covers 15 residues. J gave up 3 bases and V 1 base, and 5 bases lay outside the gene matches.

The CDR3 nucleotides read TGTGCCAGCAGCGTAGACGGCGGGAGTATCTACGAGCAGTACTTC. This gives the protein CASSVDGGSIYEQYF. The genes are TRBV9 and TRBJ2-7; 7 nucleotides match TRBD2. The CDR3 loop spans 15 amino acids. Germline loops: CDR1 SGDLS, CDR2 YYNGEE. V trimming: 0 bases; J trimming: 3 bases; junction bases outside the gene matches: 6. Using reference TRBV9 and TRBJ2-7 for the parts outside the CDR3, the full variable domain is DSGVTQTPKHLITATGQRVTLRCSPRSGDLSVYWYQQSLDQGLQFLIQYYNGEERAKGNILERFSAQQFPDLHSELNLSSLELGDSALYFCASSVDGGSIYEQYFGPGTRLTVT.

The chain has TRBV5-4 and TRBJ1-2; D is undetermined. The germline V gene has CDR1 SGHNT and CDR2 YYREEE (reference sequence). This CDR3 contains 16 residues. V lost 2 bases, J lost 5 bases, and 19 bases lay in between. The CDR3 DNA reads as TGTGCCAGCAGCTTCTCCCACGGTGCAGAGACATATGGCTACACCTTC. Translated: CASSFSHGAETYGYTF. Full variable domain (outside the CDR3, taken from reference TRBV5-4 and TRBJ1-2): ETGVTQSPTHLIKTRGQQVTLRCSSQSGHNTVSWYQQALGQGPQFIFQYYREEENGRGNFPPRFSGLQFPNYSSELNVNALELDDSALYLCASSFSHGAETYGYTFGSGTRLTVV.

This clone was seen more than once but under ten times. V usage is TRBV19 and J usage is TRBJ2-1; D not resolved. Germline V gene lookup returns CDR1 LNHDA and CDR2 SQIVND (reference sequence). The CDR3 totals 13 residues. Deletions cut 9 bases from V and 2 bases from J, with 11 bases between. CDR3 amino acids: CASGAKTYNEQFF. CDR3 DNA: TGTGCCAGCGGAGCTAAGACCTACAATGAGCAGTTCTTC. Combining the CDR3 with reference TRBV19 and TRBJ2-1 gives the whole variable domain DGGITQSPKYLFRKEGQNVTLSCEQNLNHDAMYWYRQDPGQGLRLIYYSQIVNDFQKGDIAEGYSVSREKKESFPLTVTSAQKNPTAFYLCASGAKTYNEQFFGPGTRLTVL.

The chain has TRBV19 and TRBJ2-3; 9 bases fit TRBD2. The germline V gene has CDR1 LNHDA and CDR2 SQIVND (reference sequence). The junction had 11 bases not matched to a gene; V was cut back by 6 bases and J by 7 bases. The CDR3 is 15 residues long. The CDR3: CASRNLGGLAHTQYF. DNA of the CDR3: TGTGCCAGTAGGAATCTGGGGGGACTAGCCCATACGCAGTATTTT.

This rearrangement joins TRBV10-3 to TRBJ2-1; 14 nucleotides agree with TRBD2. The CDR3 loop spans 15 amino acids. Trimming cost V 6 bases and J 8 bases; bases outside gene matches: 6. Germline CDR1 and CDR2: ENHRY and SYGVKD. The DNA of the CDR3 is TGTGCCATCAGGGGACTAGCGGGAGTAAACCATGAGCAGTTCTTC. This sequence encodes CAIRGLAGVNHEQFF.

This clone has a handful of counts. This chain uses TRBV7-3 with TRBJ2-2, with 10 bases that match TRBD1. The V gene's germline CDR1 is SGHTA and CDR2 FQGTGA. The V and J ends lost 5 bases and 4 bases, in that order; junction bases with no gene match: 7. The CDR3 is made up of 16 amino acids. The CDR3 loop reads CASSLDRGRGTGELFF. CDR3 DNA: TGTGCCAGCAGCCTAGACAGGGGGCGCGGCACCGGGGAGCTGTTTTTT.

This chain connects TRBV15 to TRBJ2-1, with a weak D call TRBD2 (6 bases). The CDR3 covers 17 residues. Per the germline V gene, CDR1 is LNHNV and CDR2 is YYDKDF (reference sequence). Trimming took off 3 bases at V and 0 bases at J, with 15 bases between the two ends. CDR3 nucleotides: TGTGCCACCAGCAGGGGGGACTCCTATAGCTCCTACAATGAGCAGTTCTTC. It specifies CATSRGDSYSSYNEQFF.

This chain links TRBV15 with TRBJ2-2; D is possibly TRBD2 (6 bases). The CDR3 consists of 17 residues. The V and J ends lost 0 bases and 4 bases respectively, with 15 bases between them. The germline CDR1 and CDR2 sequences are LNHNV and YYDKDF (reference sequence). In nucleotides, the CDR3 is TGTGCCACCAGCAGAGAAATGGCGGGGCAGCCCACCGGGGAGCTGTTTTTT. It specifies CATSREMAGQPTGELFF. The variable domain in full, with the rest retrieved from reference TRBV15 and TRBJ2-2, is DAMVIQNPRYQVTQFGKPVTLSCSQTLNHNVMYWYQQKSSQAPKLLFHYYDKDFNNEADTPDNFQSRRPNTSFCFLDIRSPGLGDTAMYLCATSREMAGQPTGELFFGEGSRLTVL.

J is TRBJ1-5 and V is TRBV28; a weak D match, TRBD1 (6 bases). The V and J ends lost 5 bases and 5 bases respectively, with 19 bases between them. The CDR3 covers 16 residues. The V gene's germline CDR1 is MDHEN and CDR2 SYDVKM. The CDR3 spells CASSTVWTETYQPQHF. In DNA, the CDR3 is TGTGCCAGCAGTACCGTTTGGACAGAGACCTATCAGCCCCAGCATTTT.

This chain uses TRBV4-1 with TRBJ2-7; the match to TRBD2 covers 10 bases. CDR3 size: 16 residues. The ends lost 1 base at V and 4 bases at J; junction bases unmatched: 7. CDR1 is MGHRA, CDR2 YSYEKL, per germline. CDR3 nucleotide sequence: TGCGCCAGCAGCCAAGGTAGGGCTAGCGGGAGTTACGAGCAGTACTTC. Protein sequence: CASSQGRASGSYEQYF.

This sequence joins TRBV3-1 (or the pseudogene TRBV3-2) and TRBJ2-1, with 10 bases lining up with TRBD2. The ends lost 0 bases at V and 0 bases at J; junction bases unmatched: 8. Per the germline V gene, CDR1 is LGHDT and CDR2 is YNNKEL (reference sequence). This CDR3 region has 19 residues. CDR3 sequence reads: CASSQETAGGLYSYNEQFF. CDR3 sequence (DNA): TGTGCCAGCAGCCAAGAAACAGCGGGAGGGCTATACTCCTACAATGAGCAGTTCTTC.

The chain combines TRBV29-1 with TRBJ2-2, with TRBD2 identical over 12 bases. There are 15 residues in the CDR3. Trimming took 4 bases from V and 3 from J; bases not matched to a gene: 3. CDR1 is SQVTM and CDR2 is ANQGSEA in the germline V gene. The CDR3 protein is CSVGRLAGDTGELFF. The DNA for the CDR3 is TGCAGCGTTGGGAGACTAGCGGGAGACACCGGGGAGCTGTTTTTT.